What follows describes a single T cell receptor beta chain. Its antigen is unknown. One base away there is no much larger clone; base qualities are not given. Genomic DNA was extracted from sorted cells for sequencing of the TCRbeta CDR3 region. The immunoSEQ Assay was used to sequence the TCRbeta CDR3 regions. TCRdb took over this immuneACCESS table, retaining in-frame rearrangements with V and J assigned. Such tables are incomplete; in checked studies, under half of the missing clones stem from an unresolved V gene, and the remainder is unexplained. The sample table records 42,000 or so clones; approximately 80% of these occur just once. Of the sample, roughly 2.5% falls within the top ten clones. V gives up 4 bases and J gives up 3 bases, and the segment between their germline ends measures 14 bases. Based on the germline V gene (reference sequence), the CDR1 and CDR2 sequences are SGHKS and YYEKEE. The cysteine opens and the phenylalanine closes a CDR3 of 14 amino acids. Left in the record is the CDR3 DNA by itself, 42 bases read in frame from the first base.

These data originate in a study of OX40 agonist ivuxolimab in advanced cancers. Background on the whole study: The costimulatory receptor OX40 (CD134) was targeted by ivuxolimab, a fully human IgG2 agonistic monoclonal antibody. In the dose-escalation cohort, over 65% of patients were male, and the mean age was approximately 60 years, with a range of roughly 20 to 79. Of the roughly 53 patients in dose escalation, 19 had hepatocellular carcinoma, about 15 had melanoma, 9 had renal cell carcinoma and 9 had head and neck cancer. The monotherapy dose-escalation portion (N ≈ 55 patients) of the phase I ivuxolimab trial is reported in the paper. The purpose of peripheral TCRbeta sequencing was to test whether ivuxolimab changed TCR sequence diversity and led to clonal T-cell expansion. Intravenous ivuxolimab was administered to patients every 2 weeks at six dose levels: 0.01, 0.1, 0.3, 1.5, 3 and 10 mg/kg. Patients were allowed to have had prior anti-PD-1, anti-PD-L1 or anti-CTLA-4 therapy, and around two fifths of the dose-escalation patients had been treated with checkpoint inhibitors. Partial responses occurred in three dose-escalation patients, of whom one had hepatocellular carcinoma and two had cutaneous melanoma. Here is what the overall study found, with its caveats: Which antigens the clonally expanded peripheral T cells were specific for was not determined. At doses from 0.1 to 3.0 mg/kg, clonal expansion was seen in both CD4+ and CD8+ blood T cells between baseline and week 6. Low levels of normalized T-cell clonal expansion were also seen in some patients who did not respond. In the 0.1-3.0 mg/kg groups, partial responders had among the lowest normalized peripheral clonal expansion, particularly in CD8+ T cells. On average, CD8+ T cells showed more expanded clones than CD4+ T cells after ivuxolimab.

Patients with autoimmune disease history or receiving systemic immunosuppression were excluded from the trial. In every dose cohort, peripheral blood was drawn for TCR sequencing at baseline, cycle 4 day 1, and cycle 7 day 1. Samples came from an open-label, multicenter, first-in-human phase I dose-escalation trial of ivuxolimab. Adults with locally advanced or metastatic head and neck squamous cell, hepatocellular, melanoma or renal cell carcinoma were enrolled in the trial. Before TCR sequencing, CD4+ and CD8+ T cells were separately sorted from peripheral blood. The chain is assembled from TRBV5-5 and TRBJ2-7, with no reliable assignment of the D segment. This specimen consisted of CD4+ or CD8+ T cells sorted from blood, obtained in a trial of the OX40 agonist ivuxolimab. This TCR was sampled from an adult with an advanced solid tumor such as melanoma, head and neck, liver or kidney cancer. In nucleotide form, the sequence is TGTGCCAGCAGCCCTCAAACGCAACTCTACGAGCAGTACTTC. Translation gives CASSPQTQLYEQYF. The CDR3, completed at both ends by the reference TRBV5-5 and TRBJ2-7 genes, gives the full variable domain DAGVTQSPTHLIKTRGQQVTLRCSPISGHKSVSWYQQVLGQGPQFIFQYYEKEERGRGNFPDRFSARQFPNYSSELNVNALLLGDSALYLCASSPQTQLYEQYFGPGTRLTVT.